These 25 T cell receptor beta chains were all obtained from the same sample, sequenced in a study of CD4 T cells in relation to SARS-CoV-2 and coronaviruses (dated by TCRdb to about 2021). The antigens these receptors bind are not known. The library was obtained by the immunoSEQ multiplex PCR assay. TCRdb re-hosts the immuneACCESS table, in-frame sequences only. Its copies lack some clones; in the studies checked, an unresolved V gene accounts for under half of them, and the cause for the rest is not known. The sample contains roughly 25,000 clones, less than 80% of them found a single time. 21% of the sample is held by the ten biggest clonotypes. CD4+ T cells from unexposed donors were collected before the COVID-19 pandemic (2011-2018). The EasySep CD4+ T cell isolation kit was used to isolate CD4+ T cells once the cultures had run for roughly 10 days. The sequenced sample was CD4+ T cells from PBMCs, cultured in vitro. These TCRs come from a human donor in good health.

The chain carries TRBV10-3 and TRBJ1-2; D gene unclear. CDR1 is ENHRY and CDR2 is SYGVKD in the germline V gene. The CDR3 sequence is 13 residues long. V shed 9 bases and J shed 2 bases, with 13 bases lying between them. The CDR3 DNA reads TGTGCCATGACGATGCGGGAGAACTATGGCTACACCTTC. This codes for CAMTMRENYGYTF.

This clone turned up a few times. The genes are TRBV10-1 and TRBJ2-7, with D possibly being TRBD1 (6 bases). Germline values: CDR1 WNHNN, CDR2 SYGVQD (reference sequence). The CDR3 has 15 residues. With 5 bases removed from V and 2 bases from J, the gap between germline ends came to 16 bases. Written as DNA, the CDR3 is TGCGCCAGCAGTTCAACAGGGTTACGCACCTACGAGCAGTACTTC. Its translation is CASSSTGLRTYEQYF.

J is TRBJ1-4 and V is TRBV19; no definite D call. Germline V gene lookup returns CDR1 LNHDA and CDR2 SQIVND (reference sequence). V lost 10 bases and J lost 8, with 26 bases in between. The CDR3 loop spans 16 amino acids. The CDR3 DNA reads TGTGCCACCAGTAGTATATTAGGGTCGCGCGGCGAAAAACTGTTTTTT. Its translation is CATSSILGSRGEKLFF.

This clone was observed a single time. This chain connects TRBV7-2 to TRBJ1-2; D uncertain. There are 11 residues in the CDR3. V lost 6 bases to trimming and J lost 8 bases, with 10 bases between them. The V gene's germline CDR1 is SGHTA and CDR2 FQGNSA. The CDR3 here is CASSSLGGYTF. CDR3 DNA: TGTGCCAGCAGTTCCCTTGGGGGCTACACCTTC.

The chain is built from TRBV2 and TRBJ2-3, with 12 positions matching TRBD1. The germline CDR1 and CDR2 sequences are SNHLY and FYNNEI. The length of the CDR3 is 14 residues. The J segment lost 5 bases and the V segment lost 8 bases, leaving 5 bases of the junction unmatched. Here the CDR3 reads CASGTGGAGDTQYF. The CDR3 DNA reads TGTGCCAGCGGGACAGGGGGCGCCGGAGATACGCAGTATTTT.

This chain links TRBV10-3 with TRBJ2-2, with D possibly matching TRBD2 (5 bases). This CDR3 spans 15 amino acids. Trimming took off 10 bases at V and 0 bases at J, with 15 bases between the two ends. Looked up from germline, CDR1 is ENHRY and CDR2 is SYGVKD. As DNA, the CDR3 is TGTGCCAGCAGCGGTGGAGTCGCGAACACCGGGGAGCTGTTTTTT. This gives the protein CASSGGVANTGELFF.

This clone is a singleton in its sample. V is TRBV7-6 and J is TRBJ2-7; tentative D call: TRBD2 (5 bases). Germline V gives CDR1 SGHVS, CDR2 FNYEAQ. The CDR3 has 14 amino acids. V was cut by 4 bases and J by 2 bases, with 12 bases left in between. Here the CDR3 reads CASSSGFTPYEQYF. The CDR3 DNA is TGTGCCAGCAGCTCGGGATTCACCCCCTACGAGCAGTACTTC. Full variable domain (rest looked up from reference TRBV7-6 and TRBJ2-7): GAGVSQSPRYKVTKRGQDVALRCDPISGHVSLYWYRQALGQGPEFLTYFNYEAQQDKSGLPNDRFSAERPEGSISTLTIQRTEQRDSAMYRCASSSGFTPYEQYFGPGTRLTVT.

In DNA form, the CDR3 reads TGTGCCAGCAGCTTGCCCGGGCATGGACAAGAGACCCAGTACTTC. This sequence encodes CASSLPGHGQETQYF. This chain joins TRBV5-4 and TRBJ2-5; D call uncertain. The CDR3 length is 15 residues. Germline values: CDR1 SGHNT, CDR2 YYREEE (reference sequence). V shed 1 base and J shed 2 bases, with 12 bases lying between them.

DNA of the CDR3: TGTGCCACCCAAGCTGGGACTAGCGCCACAGATACGCAGTATTTT. Translated: CATQAGTSATDTQYF. V usage is TRBV27 and J usage is TRBJ2-3, with TRBD2 identical over 10 bases. This CDR3 spans 15 amino acids. Germline-derived CDR1 and CDR2 are MNHEY and SMNVEV (reference sequence). Trimming took 10 bases from V and 2 from J; bases not matched to a gene: 9.

The chain combines TRBV7-9 with TRBJ1-1, with D unresolved. The CDR3 runs to 14 residues. The V end lost 6 bases, the J end lost 5 bases, and 16 bases lay between the germline ends. Germline assignment: CDR1 SEHNR and CDR2 FQNEAQ (reference sequence). The CDR3 reads CASRFLVGVTEAFF. The CDR3 DNA reads as TGTGCCAGCAGGTTCCTCGTCGGGGTGACTGAAGCTTTCTTT.

The rearrangement joins TRBV5-4 to TRBJ1-1; possibly TRBD1 for D (5 bases). V lost 0 bases, J lost 1 base, and 10 bases lay in between. The CDR3 is 15 amino acids. From germline, CDR1 is SGHNT and CDR2 YYREEE (reference sequence). The CDR3 spells CASSLDAGRNTEAFF. For the CDR3, the DNA is TGTGCCAGCAGCTTGGATGCGGGGCGGAACACTGAAGCTTTCTTT. The variable domain in full, with the rest retrieved from reference TRBV5-4 and TRBJ1-1, is ETGVTQSPTHLIKTRGQQVTLRCSSQSGHNTVSWYQQALGQGPQFIFQYYREEENGRGNFPPRFSGLQFPNYSSELNVNALELDDSALYLCASSLDAGRNTEAFFGQGTRLTVV.

This clone turned up a few times. The genes are TRBV7-9 and TRBJ2-1, with a tentative D call TRBD2 (6 bases). The ends were cut back, 2 bases at V and 9 bases at J, with 17 bases in the middle. There are 15 residues in the CDR3. Germline CDR1 and CDR2: SEHNR and FQNEAQ (reference sequence). The CDR3 here is CASSLNPLQGGEQFF. DNA for the CDR3: TGTGCCAGCAGCTTAAACCCACTTCAGGGAGGTGAGCAGTTCTTC. Filled out from reference TRBV7-9 and TRBJ2-1, the complete variable domain reads DTGVSQNPRHKITKRGQNVTFRCDPISEHNRLYWYRQTLGQGPEFLTYFQNEAQLEKSRLLSDRFSAERPKGSFSTLEIQRTEQGDSAMYLCASSLNPLQGGEQFFGPGTRLTVL.

This clone has more than one count but fewer than ten. The chain recombines TRBV9 with TRBJ2-2, with 7 positions matching TRBD2. The CDR3 length is 13 residues. V trimming: 3 bases; J trimming: 6 bases; junction bases outside the gene matches: 2. Per germline, CDR1 SGDLS and CDR2 YYNGEE. The CDR3 region is CASSERGPGELFF. The CDR3, as DNA: TGTGCCAGCAGCGAGCGGGGTCCCGGGGAGCTGTTTTTT.

The V call is TRBV9, the J call TRBJ2-3; D might be TRBD2 (6 bases). Germline CDR1 SGDLS, CDR2 YYNGEE. The CDR3 is 14 residues long. V gave up 4 bases and J gave up 6 bases, with 15 bases separating them. The chain's CDR3 is CASSSRQGGDTQYF. The CDR3 DNA is TGTGCCAGCAGCTCCCGCCAGGGAGGCGATACGCAGTATTTT. Based on the CDR3 plus reference TRBV9 and TRBJ2-3, the full variable domain is DSGVTQTPKHLITATGQRVTLRCSPRSGDLSVYWYQQSLDQGLQFLIQYYNGEERAKGNILERFSAQQFPDLHSELNLSSLELGDSALYFCASSSRQGGDTQYFGPGTRLTVL.

The chain is built from TRBV19 and TRBJ2-1; the D is unclear. Trimming stripped 7 bases from V and 3 bases from J, with 10 bases between. CDR3 length: 13 residues. Germline assignment: CDR1 LNHDA and CDR2 SQIVND (reference sequence). CDR3 sequence: CASNFAGYNEQFF. CDR3 nucleotides: TGTGCCAGTAACTTTGCTGGCTACAATGAGCAGTTCTTC. The full variable domain, in which reference TRBV19 and TRBJ2-1 provide the parts outside the CDR3, is DGGITQSPKYLFRKEGQNVTLSCEQNLNHDAMYWYRQDPGQGLRLIYYSQIVNDFQKGDIAEGYSVSREKKESFPLTVTSAQKNPTAFYLCASNFAGYNEQFFGPGTRLTVL.

CDR3 sequence reads: CAISEEYGYTF. CDR3 sequence (DNA): TGTGCCATCAGTGAGGAATATGGCTACACCTTC. This sequence joins TRBV10-3 and TRBJ1-2; no definite D call. The germline V gene encodes CDR1 ENHRY and CDR2 SYGVKD. The germline V and J ends were trimmed by 2 bases and 5 bases, with 3 bases remaining between them. This CDR3 is 11 amino acids long.

J is TRBJ2-7 and V is TRBV3-1 (or the pseudogene TRBV3-2); 7 bases match TRBD1. Germline loops: CDR1 LGHDT, CDR2 YNNKEL (reference sequence). V gave up 6 bases and J gave up 0 bases; unmatched junction bases: 2. CDR3 length equals 13 residues. This CDR3 reads CASRRQGSYEQYF. The DNA of the CDR3 is TGTGCCAGCAGGAGACAGGGCTCCTACGAGCAGTACTTC.

This sequence joins TRBV6-1 and TRBJ2-5; 8 positions match TRBD1. The CDR3 has 15 residues. Losses at the gene ends were 2 bases for V and 5 bases for J; bases not matched to a gene: 7. Looked up from germline, CDR1 is MNHNS and CDR2 is SASEGT. The CDR3 DNA reads as TGTGCCAGCAGTGAAAGGGGCAGGGGGCGGGAGACCCAGTACTTC. Its protein is CASSERGRGRETQYF.

As regards this clone: One end of the junction varies from germline; a read error may be responsible. Other DNA sequences from this sample encode an identical CDR3 as well. The V gene is TRBV27, the J gene TRBJ1-4; D is possibly TRBD1 (5 bases). The germline V gene encodes CDR1 MNHEY and CDR2 SMNVEV (reference sequence). The CDR3 loop spans 17 amino acids. Here the CDR3 DNA reads TGTGCTAGCAGTTTGAGGTCAGTTGGGGGAGGAAATGAAAAACTGTTTTTT. Translating gives CASSLRSVGGGNEKLFF. Full variable domain (missing parts from reference TRBV27 and TRBJ1-4): EAQVTQNPRYLITVTGKKLTVTCSQNMNHEYMSWYRQDPGLGLRQIYYSMNVEVTDKGDVPEGYKVSRKEKRNFPLILESPSPNQTSLYFCASSLRSVGGGNEKLFFGSGTQLSVL.

Only one count was recorded for this clone. The chain uses TRBV25-1 and TRBJ2-7; D possibly uses TRBD1 or TRBD2 (6 bases each). Between the trimmed V and J ends, which lost 6 bases and 4 bases, there was a span of 16 bases. The CDR3 spans 14 residues. Germline lookup yields CDR1 MGHDK and CDR2 SYGVNS. The CDR3 coding sequence is TGTGCCAGCAGCCCGGATGGGGGGCTTTACGAGCAGTACTTC. It specifies CASSPDGGLYEQYF.

The CDR3 bases are TGTGCCAGCAGTGGAGCGGGGGGGGGTAATGAGCAGTTCTTC. This encodes CASSGAGGGNEQFF. The V and J genes are TRBV2 and TRBJ2-1; 10 nucleotides agree with TRBD2. The CDR3 is 14 residues long. Germline V CDR1 and CDR2: SNHLY, FYNNEI. Unmatched junction bases numbered 4, after V lost 4 bases and J lost 7 bases.

This CDR3 is CASSPNRPPGEQYF. Here the CDR3 DNA reads TGTGCCAGCAGTCCTAACCGCCCCCCGGGGGAGCAGTACTTC. The V and J genes are TRBV7-9 and TRBJ2-7; a weak D match, TRBD2 (5 bases). V shed 6 bases and J shed 7 bases, with 19 bases lying between them. This CDR3 comprises 14 residues. Germline V gene lookup returns CDR1 SEHNR and CDR2 FQNEAQ (reference sequence). The full variable domain, with the rest looked up from reference TRBV7-9 and TRBJ2-7, is DTGVSQNPRHKITKRGQNVTFRCDPISEHNRLYWYRQTLGQGPEFLTYFQNEAQLEKSRLLSDRFSAERPKGSFSTLEIQRTEQGDSAMYLCASSPNRPPGEQYFGPGTRLTVT.

The J gene is TRBJ1-6, the V gene TRBV5-1; D is unresolved. Germline lookup yields CDR1 SGHRS and CDR2 YFSETQ. The CDR3 is 15 residues long. The ends were cut back, 0 bases at V and 7 bases at J, with 11 bases in the middle. The DNA of the CDR3 is TGCGCCAGCAGCTTGGGCGCAGGTAGCAATTCACCCCTCCACTTT. Amino acids: CASSLGAGSNSPLHF.

This clone was counted a few times. J is TRBJ1-2 and V is TRBV12-3 or TRBV12-4, with a weak D call TRBD1 (5 bases). The V gene lost 6 bases and the J gene lost 8 bases, with 16 bases spanning the gap. The CDR3 covers 13 residues. The CDR3 DNA is TGTGCCAGCAGCACCGCTAAGGAGGGGGGCTACACCTTC. Its protein is CASSTAKEGGYTF.

This clone was seen a handful of times. This sequence joins TRBV11-2 and TRBJ1-1; D is possibly TRBD1 (5 bases). Trimming took off 1 base at V and 6 bases at J, with 15 bases between the two ends. Germline values: CDR1 SGHAT, CDR2 FQNNGV. The CDR3 covers 15 residues. CDR3 sequence: CASSLVFVRASEAFF. The CDR3 DNA follows: TGTGCCAGCAGCTTAGTTTTCGTCAGGGCTTCTGAAGCTTTCTTT.